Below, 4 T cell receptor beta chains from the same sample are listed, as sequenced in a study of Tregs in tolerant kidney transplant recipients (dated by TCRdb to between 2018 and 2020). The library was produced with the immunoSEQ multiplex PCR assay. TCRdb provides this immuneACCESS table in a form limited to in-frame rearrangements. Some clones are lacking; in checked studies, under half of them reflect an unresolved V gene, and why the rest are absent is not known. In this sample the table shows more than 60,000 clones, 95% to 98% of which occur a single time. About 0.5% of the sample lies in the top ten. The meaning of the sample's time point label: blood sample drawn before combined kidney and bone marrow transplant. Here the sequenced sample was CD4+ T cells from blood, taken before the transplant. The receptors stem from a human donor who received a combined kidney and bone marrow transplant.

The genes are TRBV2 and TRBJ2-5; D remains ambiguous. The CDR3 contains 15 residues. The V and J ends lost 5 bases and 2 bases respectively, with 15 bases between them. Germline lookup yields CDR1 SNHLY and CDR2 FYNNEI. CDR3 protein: CASSRLGIVQETQYF. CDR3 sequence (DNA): TGTGCCAGCAGTCGACTCGGAATTGTTCAAGAGACCCAGTACTTC.

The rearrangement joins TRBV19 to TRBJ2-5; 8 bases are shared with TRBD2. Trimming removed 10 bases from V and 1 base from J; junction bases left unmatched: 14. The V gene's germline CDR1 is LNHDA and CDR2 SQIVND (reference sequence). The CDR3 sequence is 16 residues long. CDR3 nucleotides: TGTGCCACTAAAACCCGACTTAGCGGGGTCCAAGAGACCCAGTACTTC. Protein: CATKTRLSGVQETQYF.

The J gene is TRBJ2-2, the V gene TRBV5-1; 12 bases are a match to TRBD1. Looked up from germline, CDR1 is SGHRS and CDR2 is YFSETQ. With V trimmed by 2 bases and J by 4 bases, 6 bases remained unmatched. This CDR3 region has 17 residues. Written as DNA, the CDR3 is TGCGCCAGCAGCTTCCGGGACAGGGGGCTTAGCACCGGGGAGCTGTTTTTT. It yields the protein CASSFRDRGLSTGELFF.

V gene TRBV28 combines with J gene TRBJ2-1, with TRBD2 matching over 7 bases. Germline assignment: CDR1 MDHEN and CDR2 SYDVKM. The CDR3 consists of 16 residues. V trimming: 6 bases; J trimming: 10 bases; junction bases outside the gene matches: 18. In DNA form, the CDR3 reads TGTGCCAGCAGCTTCGATCCACGCGGGGGTCCCCGGGAGCAGTTCTTC. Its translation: CASSFDPRGGPREQFF.